This T cell receptor beta chain was sequenced in a study of shared clonotypes between healthy human individuals. Naive-designated CD8 cells lacked CD45RO, were positively enriched for CCR7, and omitted terminally differentiated effector memory CD45RA+ cells. Whole-study results and caveats: In a few donors, around 5.5% of naive CD4 clonotypes appeared in common. Only blood was sampled; tissue repertoires likely differ. Memory subsets generally showed lower estimated richness than naive subsets.

Profiling relied on immunoSEQ multiplex PCR, and the TCRdb table lists in-frame clones only, not all of them. Of some 2 million clones in the sample, just under 95% were seen once. Germline loops: CDR1 MNHEY, CDR2 SMNVEV (reference sequence). V lost 5 bases and J lost 9, with 11 bases in between. CDR3 length: 13 residues. A note on this clone: What it recognizes is unknown.

The clonotype was recovered from a young man in good health. Sample: naive CD8+ T cells sorted from blood. The chain joins TRBV27 to TRBJ1-6; the D gene is possibly TRBD1 (5 bases). The CDR3 DNA is TGTGCCAGCAGTATCTGGGGGAGTTCACCCCTCCACTTT. The encoded protein is CASSIWGSSPLHF.